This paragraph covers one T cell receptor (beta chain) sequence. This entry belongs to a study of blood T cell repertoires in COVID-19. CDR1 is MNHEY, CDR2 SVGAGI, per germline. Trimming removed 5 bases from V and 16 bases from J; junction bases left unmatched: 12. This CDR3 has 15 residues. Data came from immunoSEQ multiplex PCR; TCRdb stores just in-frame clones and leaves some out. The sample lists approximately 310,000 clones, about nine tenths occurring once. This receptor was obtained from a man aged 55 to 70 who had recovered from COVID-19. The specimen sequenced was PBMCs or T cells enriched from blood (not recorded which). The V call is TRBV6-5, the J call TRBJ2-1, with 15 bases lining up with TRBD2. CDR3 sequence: CASSPRRTSGGEDFF. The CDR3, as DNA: TGTGCCAGCAGTCCCAGACGGACTAGCGGGGGGGAAGACTTCTTC.